This T cell receptor beta chain was identified in a study of T cells after somatic rescue of genetic block. V shed 5 bases and J shed 0 bases, with 11 bases lying between them. The CDR3 totals 15 residues. Looked up from germline, CDR1 is SGHAT and CDR2 is FQDESV (reference sequence). Using immunoSEQ multiplex PCR, the repertoire was profiled, and TCRdb retains in-frame clones only, with some absent. The sample lists some 90,000 clones, just under 90% occurring once. This chain uses TRBV11-1 with TRBJ1-3; no clear D. Material: peripheral blood mononuclear cells (PBMCs). The clonotype was recovered from a woman aged 18-29 years. The CDR3 loop is CASSEERYSGNTIYF. CDR3 coding DNA: TGTGCCAGCAGCGAGGAACGGTACTCTGGAAACACCATATATTTT.